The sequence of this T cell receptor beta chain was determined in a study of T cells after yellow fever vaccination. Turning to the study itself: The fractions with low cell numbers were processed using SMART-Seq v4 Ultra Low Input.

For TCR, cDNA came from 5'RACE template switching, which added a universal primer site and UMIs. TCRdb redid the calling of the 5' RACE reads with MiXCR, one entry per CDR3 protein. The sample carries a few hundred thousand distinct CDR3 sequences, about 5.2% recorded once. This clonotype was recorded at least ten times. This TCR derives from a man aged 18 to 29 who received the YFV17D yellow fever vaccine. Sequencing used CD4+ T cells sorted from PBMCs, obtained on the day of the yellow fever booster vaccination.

This CDR3 is CASSPSQADTQYF. The CDR3 DNA sequence: TGTGCCAGCTCACCAAGCCAGGCAGATACGCAGTATTTT. The J gene is TRBJ2-3, the V gene TRBV18; no firm D call. The CDR3 runs 13 residues. In germline, CDR1 is KGHSH, CDR2 LQKENI. V was trimmed by 2 bases and J by 4 bases, leaving 7 bases between them.